The clone carrying this T cell receptor (beta chain) was seen many times. What it recognizes is unknown. The data derive from a study of T cell repertoires in cytomegalovirus infection. Study-wide background: Selection of CMV epitopes for the study included recently identified HLA-C-restricted and well-studied HLA-B-restricted ones. TCR beta signatures that were public indicated CMV infection and matching HLA type.

Germline CDR1 and CDR2: SGHTA and FQGNSA. Trimming cost V 3 bases and J 2 bases, with 12 bases left between them. CDR3 length: 15 residues. Study-wide points: Dominant in the ex vivo response were TCR beta clonotypes restricted by HLA-C and specific for CMV.

TCRdb independently ran MiXCR on the reads; one entry per CDR3 protein. The profile covers about 360,000 distinct CDR3 sequences, with roughly 36% appearing a single time and approximately 13% taken by the ten largest. The specimen comprised cultured PBMCs, sampled from culture after CMV antigen stimulation. The rearrangement uses TRBV7-2 and TRBJ2-3; D gene ambiguous. The TCR originated in a human donor in good health (CMV status not recorded). Some clones in this sample may be carry-over from other donors' samples. In nucleotides, the CDR3 is TGTGCCAGCAGCTTCGGCAGTACATTCACAGATACGCAGTATTTT. Protein sequence: CASSFGSTFTDTQYF.